The rows below give T cell receptor beta chains drawn from one sample of a study of T cells in Graves' hyperthyroidism and ophthalmopathy. Via MiXCR, TCRdb re-called the multiplex PCR reads, giving one row per CDR3 protein. Of fewer than 550,000 distinct CDR3 sequences in the sample, roughly a quarter were seen once. What was sequenced was blood. The receptors were sampled from a woman aged 30 to 39 with Graves' ophthalmopathy. Each CDR3 is given with its conserved first and last residue. A D gene is named only where the DNA matches it firmly. Size is omitted from some rows. Given values are once, few, many or a class for expanded clones.

V gene	clone size	D gene	CDR3 length	J gene	CDR3 DNA	CDR3 protein
TRBV5-5	many	.	15	TRBJ1-2	TGTGCCAGCAGCGCCGCCACTCTAGCTAACTATGGCTACACCTTC	CASSAATLANYGYTF
TRBV12-3/TRBV12-4	.	.	16	TRBJ2-2	TGTGCCAGCAGTTTGCCCCGGGCAGCGAACACCGGGGAGCTGTTTTTT	CASSLPRAANTGELFF
TRBV20-1	many	.	13	TRBJ2-7	TGCAGTGCTAGAGGATTCCGGGACTACGAGCAGTACTTC	CSARGFRDYEQYF
TRBV30	many	TRBD1	14	TRBJ2-7	TGTGCCTGGAGCGGGGACAGGAAAACCTACGAGCAGTACTTC	CAWSGDRKTYEQYF
TRBV6-1	.	.	14	TRBJ2-7	TGTGCCAGCAGTGACCTCCTGGGTTCCTACGAGCAGTACTTC	CASSDLLGSYEQYF
TRBV20-1	many	TRBD2	15	TRBJ2-7	TGCAGTGCTAGAGCACTAGCGGGGGTCTCCTACGAGCAGTACTTC	CSARALAGVSYEQYF
TRBV29-1	.	.	13	TRBJ2-7	TGCAGCGCTAGGGGTCTCGTGGTGGACGAGCAGTACTTC	CSARGLVVDEQYF
TRBV20-1	few	.	13	TRBJ1-1	TGCAGCGCGGAGTGGGACACGGTCTCTGAAGCTTTCTTT	CSAEWDTVSEAFF
TRBV6-5	many	.	16	TRBJ2-5	TGTGCCAGCAGTTACTCGGGAACGGGTGGAGAAGAGACCCAGTACTTC	CASSYSGTGGEETQYF
TRBV7-2	.	TRBD2	16	TRBJ2-7	TGTGCCAGCAGCTTCAGCCTGACTAGCGGGATATACGAGCAGTACTTC	CASSFSLTSGIYEQYF
TRBV3-1	.	.	14	TRBJ1-2	TGTGCCAGCAGCCAAGATTCCGGCATCTATGGCTACACCTTC	CASSQDSGIYGYTF
TRBV27	many	TRBD1	15	TRBJ2-7	TGTGCCAGCAGTTCCTTCCTACGAAGGGGGCCCGAGCAGTACTTC	CASSSFLRRGPEQYF
TRBV7-9	.	TRBD1	15	TRBJ2-7	TGTGCCAGCAGCTCCCCGGGACAGGACCTCTACGAGCAGTACTTC	CASSSPGQDLYEQYF
TRBV5-1	many	TRBD1	15	TRBJ2-7	TGCGCCAGCAGCTTTGGGGGACAGGGTCATTACGAGCAGTACTTC	CASSFGGQGHYEQYF
TRBV6-1	many	.	15	TRBJ2-2	TGTGCCAGCAGTGAACAGGGTTGGAACACCGGGGAGCTGTTTTTT	CASSEQGWNTGELFF
TRBV5-1	many	.	13	TRBJ2-5	TGCGCCAGCAGCCGCGGGACAAGGGAGACCCAGTACTTC	CASSRGTRETQYF
TRBV4-2	many	.	14	TRBJ1-1	TGTGCCAGCAGCCAAGGATCGGGACACACTGAAGCTTTCTTT	CASSQGSGHTEAFF
TRBV6-1	many	TRBD2	14	TRBJ2-2	TGTGCCAGCTGGGAGGGGACGAACACCGGGGAACTGTTTTTT	CASWEGTNTGELFF
TRBV20-1	many	.	13	TRBJ2-7	TGCAGTGCTCCTGGGCTACTCAACTACGAGCAGTACTTC	CSAPGLLNYEQYF
TRBV6-5	many	.	13	TRBJ1-1	TGTGCCAGCAGTTACTCTACTAACACTGAAGCTTTCTTT	CASSYSTNTEAFF
TRBV28	many	.	17	TRBJ2-2	TGTGCCAGCAGTTTATTTCCCGGGACTGGGAACACCGGGGAGCTGTTTTTT	CASSLFPGTGNTGELFF
TRBV14	many	.	16	TRBJ1-2	TGTGCCAGCAGCCAAGTTGTCCAGGGGACCACCTATGGCTACACCTTC	CASSQVVQGTTYGYTF
TRBV5-1	many	.	15	TRBJ1-2	TGCGCCAGCAGCTTGGGCGGAGACAGGATATATGGCTACACCTTC	CASSLGGDRIYGYTF